Detailed here is one T cell receptor beta chain. The PCR ran on 60 Vbeta and 13 Jbeta primers. Profiled with immunoSEQ multiplex PCR; TCRdb holds only in-frame clones, not every one. Here the sample spans under 150,000 clones, over 55% being singletons. The data stem from a study of cytomegalovirus exposure and HLA in healthy donors. The wider study: The early release's HLA-typed donors yielded some 85 million unique TCRs.

Per the germline V gene, CDR1 is KGHSH and CDR2 is LQKENI. This CDR3 spans 17 amino acids. V lost 0 bases, J lost 10 bases, and 22 bases lay in between. This receptor was taken from a man aged 18 to 29 in good health and CMV-seropositive. Sequencing input: PBMCs. The chain combines TRBV18 with TRBJ2-1, with TRBD2 as a possible D gene (7 bases). This CDR3 reads CASSPPGVNGGPREQFF. CDR3 DNA: TGTGCCAGCTCACCACCGGGAGTGAACGGGGGGCCCAGGGAGCAGTTCTTC.